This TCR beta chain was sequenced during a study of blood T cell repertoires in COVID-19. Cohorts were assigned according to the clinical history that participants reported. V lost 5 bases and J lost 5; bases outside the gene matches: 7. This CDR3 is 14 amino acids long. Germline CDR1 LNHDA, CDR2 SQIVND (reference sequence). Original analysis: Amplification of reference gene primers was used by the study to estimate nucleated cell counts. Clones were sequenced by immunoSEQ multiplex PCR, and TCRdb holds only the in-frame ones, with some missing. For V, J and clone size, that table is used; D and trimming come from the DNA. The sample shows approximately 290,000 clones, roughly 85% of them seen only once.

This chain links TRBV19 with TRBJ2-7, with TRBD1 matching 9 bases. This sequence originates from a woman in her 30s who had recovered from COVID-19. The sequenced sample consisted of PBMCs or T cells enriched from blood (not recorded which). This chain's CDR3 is CASSSGTGTDEQYF. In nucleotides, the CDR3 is TGTGCCAGTAGTTCCGGGACAGGGACGGACGAGCAGTACTTC.